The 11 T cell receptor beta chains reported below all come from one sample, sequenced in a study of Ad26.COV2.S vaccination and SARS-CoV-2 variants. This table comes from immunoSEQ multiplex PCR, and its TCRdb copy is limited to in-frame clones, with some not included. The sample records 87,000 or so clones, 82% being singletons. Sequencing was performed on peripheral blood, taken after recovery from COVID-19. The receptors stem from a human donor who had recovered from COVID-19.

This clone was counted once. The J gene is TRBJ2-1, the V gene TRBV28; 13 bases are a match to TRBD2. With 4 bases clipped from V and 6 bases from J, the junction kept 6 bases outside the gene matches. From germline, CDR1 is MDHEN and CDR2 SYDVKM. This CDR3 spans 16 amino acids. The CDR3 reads CASSSPRTSGSNEQFF. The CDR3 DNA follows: TGTGCCAGCAGTTCCCCCCGGACTAGCGGGAGCAATGAGCAGTTCTTC.

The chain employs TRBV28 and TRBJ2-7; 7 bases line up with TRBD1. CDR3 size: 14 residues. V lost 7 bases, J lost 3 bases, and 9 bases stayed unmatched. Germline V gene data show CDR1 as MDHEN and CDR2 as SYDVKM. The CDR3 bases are TGTGCCAGCAATCCCACCGGGACAGTCTACGAGCAGTACTTC. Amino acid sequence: CASNPTGTVYEQYF.

The CDR3 DNA is TGTGCCAGCTCCACTTTTCGAGAGACCCAGTACTTC. The encoded protein is CASSTFRETQYF. The chain is built from TRBV7-2 and TRBJ2-5; D gene uncertain. The CDR3 runs to 12 residues. The germline CDR1 and CDR2 sequences are SGHTA and FQGNSA. V lost 8 bases to trimming and J lost 4 bases, with 11 bases between them. The variable domain in full, completed from reference TRBV7-2 and TRBJ2-5, reads GAGVSQSPSNKVTEKGKDVELRCDPISGHTALYWYRQSLGQGLEFLIYFQGNSAPDKSGLPSDRFSAERTGGSVSTLTIQRTQQEDSAVYLCASSTFRETQYFGPGTRLLVL.

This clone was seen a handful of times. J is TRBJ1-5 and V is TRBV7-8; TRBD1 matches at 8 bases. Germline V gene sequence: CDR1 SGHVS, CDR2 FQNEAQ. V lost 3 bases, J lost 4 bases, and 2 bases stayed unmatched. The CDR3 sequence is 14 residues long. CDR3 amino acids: CASSFDRGNQPQHF. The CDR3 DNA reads TGTGCCAGCAGCTTTGACAGGGGTAATCAGCCCCAGCATTTT.

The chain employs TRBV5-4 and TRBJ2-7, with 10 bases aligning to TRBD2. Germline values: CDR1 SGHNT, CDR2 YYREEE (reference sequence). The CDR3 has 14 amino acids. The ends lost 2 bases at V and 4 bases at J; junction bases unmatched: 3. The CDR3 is CASSFEREGYEQYF. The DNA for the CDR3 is TGTGCCAGCAGCTTCGAGCGGGAGGGATACGAGCAGTACTTC. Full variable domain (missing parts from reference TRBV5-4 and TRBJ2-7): ETGVTQSPTHLIKTRGQQVTLRCSSQSGHNTVSWYQQALGQGPQFIFQYYREEENGRGNFPPRFSGLQFPNYSSELNVNALELDDSALYLCASSFEREGYEQYFGPGTRLTVT.

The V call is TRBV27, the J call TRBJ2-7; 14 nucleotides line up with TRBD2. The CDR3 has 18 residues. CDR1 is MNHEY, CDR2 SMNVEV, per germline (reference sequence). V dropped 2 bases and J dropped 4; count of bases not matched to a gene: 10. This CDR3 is CASSLTGLAGGRGYEQYF. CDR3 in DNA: TGTGCCAGCAGTTTAACTGGACTAGCGGGAGGCCGGGGTTACGAGCAGTACTTC.

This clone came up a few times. The CDR3 DNA reads TGTGCCAGCAGCGCCGTGTACTCGAGCTCCTACAATGAGCAGTTCTTC. Translated, it gives CASSAVYSSSYNEQFF. The J gene is TRBJ2-1, the V gene TRBV28; D is unclear. Trimming removed 6 bases at V and 0 bases at J, with 15 bases between. This CDR3 region has 16 residues. The germline gives CDR1 MDHEN, CDR2 SYDVKM.

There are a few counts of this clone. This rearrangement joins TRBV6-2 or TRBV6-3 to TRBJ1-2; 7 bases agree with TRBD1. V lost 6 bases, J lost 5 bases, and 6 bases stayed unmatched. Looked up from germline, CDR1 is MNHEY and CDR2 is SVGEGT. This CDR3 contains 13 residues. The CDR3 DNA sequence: TGTGCCAGCAGCCCGGACAGGAAATATGGCTACACCTTC. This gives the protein CASSPDRKYGYTF.

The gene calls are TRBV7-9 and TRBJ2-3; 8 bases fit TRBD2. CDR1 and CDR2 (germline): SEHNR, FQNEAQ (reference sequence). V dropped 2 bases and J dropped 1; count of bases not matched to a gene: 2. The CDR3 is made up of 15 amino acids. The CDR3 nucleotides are TGTGCCAGCAGCTTAAACGGGGGGGGCACAGATACGCAGTATTTT. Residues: CASSLNGGGTDTQYF.

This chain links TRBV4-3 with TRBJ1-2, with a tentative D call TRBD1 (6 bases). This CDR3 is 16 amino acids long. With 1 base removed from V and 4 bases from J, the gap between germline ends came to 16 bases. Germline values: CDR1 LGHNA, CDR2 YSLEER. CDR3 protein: CASSQVGRGQGYGYTF. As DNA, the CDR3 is TGCGCCAGCAGCCAAGTCGGCCGGGGGCAGGGCTATGGCTACACCTTC.

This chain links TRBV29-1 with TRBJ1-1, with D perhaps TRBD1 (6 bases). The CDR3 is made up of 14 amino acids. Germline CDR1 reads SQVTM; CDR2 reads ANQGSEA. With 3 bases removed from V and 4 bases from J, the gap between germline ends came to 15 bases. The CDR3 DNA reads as TGCAGCGTTGACAATGGACAGCCCGCCACTGAAGCTTTCTTT. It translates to CSVDNGQPATEAFF.